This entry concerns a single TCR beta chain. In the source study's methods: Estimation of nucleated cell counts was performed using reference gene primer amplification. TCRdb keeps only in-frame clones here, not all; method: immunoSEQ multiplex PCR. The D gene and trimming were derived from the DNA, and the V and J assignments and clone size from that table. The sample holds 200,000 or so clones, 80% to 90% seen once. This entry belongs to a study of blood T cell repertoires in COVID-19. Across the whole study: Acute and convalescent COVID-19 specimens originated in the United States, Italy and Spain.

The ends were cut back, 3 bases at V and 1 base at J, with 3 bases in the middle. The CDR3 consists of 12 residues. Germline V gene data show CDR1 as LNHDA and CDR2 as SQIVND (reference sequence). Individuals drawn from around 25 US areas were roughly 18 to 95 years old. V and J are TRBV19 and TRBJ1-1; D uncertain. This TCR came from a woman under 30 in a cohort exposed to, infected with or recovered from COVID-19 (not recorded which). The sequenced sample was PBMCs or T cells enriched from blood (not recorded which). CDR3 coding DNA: TGTGCCAGTAGTATGGCGAACACTGAAGCTTTCTTT. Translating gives CASSMANTEAFF.